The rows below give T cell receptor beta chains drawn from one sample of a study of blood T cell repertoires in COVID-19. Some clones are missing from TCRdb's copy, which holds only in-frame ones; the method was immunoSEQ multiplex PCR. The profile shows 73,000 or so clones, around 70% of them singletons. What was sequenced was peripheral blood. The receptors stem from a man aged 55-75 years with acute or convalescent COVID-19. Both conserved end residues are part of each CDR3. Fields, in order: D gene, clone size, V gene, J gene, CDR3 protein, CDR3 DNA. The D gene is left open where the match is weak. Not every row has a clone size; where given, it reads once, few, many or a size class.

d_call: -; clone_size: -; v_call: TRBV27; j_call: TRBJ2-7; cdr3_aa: CASSRGAESSYEQYF; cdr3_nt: TGTGCCAGCAGTCGCGGAGCGGAAAGCTCCTACGAGCAGTACTTC
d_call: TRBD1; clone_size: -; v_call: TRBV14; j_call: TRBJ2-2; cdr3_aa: CASSQVGTGKVTGELFF; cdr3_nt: TGTGCCAGCAGCCAAGTGGGGACAGGAAAAGTCACCGGGGAGCTGTTTTTT
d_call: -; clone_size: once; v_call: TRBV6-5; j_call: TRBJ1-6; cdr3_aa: CASSHVNSPLHF; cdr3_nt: TGTGCCAGCAGTCATGTGAATTCACCCCTCCACTTT
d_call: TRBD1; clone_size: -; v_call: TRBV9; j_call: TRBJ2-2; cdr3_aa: CASSERQGDTGELFF; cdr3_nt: TGTGCCAGCAGCGAGCGACAGGGGGACACCGGGGAGCTGTTTTTT
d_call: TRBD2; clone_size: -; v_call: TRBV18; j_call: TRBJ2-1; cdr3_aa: CASSVIAGGRNEQFF; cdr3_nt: TGTGCCAGCTCAGTCATAGCGGGGGGTCGCAATGAGCAGTTCTTC
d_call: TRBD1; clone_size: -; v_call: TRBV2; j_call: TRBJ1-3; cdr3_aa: CASSDRDRGGNTIYF; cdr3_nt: TGTGCCAGCAGTGACAGGGACAGGGGTGGAAACACCATATATTTT
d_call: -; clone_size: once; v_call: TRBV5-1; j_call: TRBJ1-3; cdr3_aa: CASSLAVTQSIYF; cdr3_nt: TGCGCCAGCAGCTTGGCCGTAACGCAGTCCATATATTTT
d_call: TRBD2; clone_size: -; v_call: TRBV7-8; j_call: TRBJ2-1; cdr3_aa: CASSLGGRAAYNEQFF; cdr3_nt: TGTGCCAGCAGCTTAGGCGGGAGGGCAGCCTACAATGAGCAGTTCTTC
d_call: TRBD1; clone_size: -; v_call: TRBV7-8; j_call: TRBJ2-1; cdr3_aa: CASSIQGKYNEQFF; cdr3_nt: TGTGCCAGCAGCATACAGGGGAAGTACAATGAGCAGTTCTTC
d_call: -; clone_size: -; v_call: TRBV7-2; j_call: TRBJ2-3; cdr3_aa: CASSLLSDTQYF; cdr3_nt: TGTGCCAGCAGCTTACTTTCCGATACGCAGTATTTT
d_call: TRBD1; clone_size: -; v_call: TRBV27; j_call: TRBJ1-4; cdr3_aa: CASGGQGNEKLFF; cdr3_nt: TGTGCCAGCGGGGGACAGGGAAATGAAAAACTGTTTTTT
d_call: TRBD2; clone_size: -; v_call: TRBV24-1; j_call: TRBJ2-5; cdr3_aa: CATSDTTSGGRRETQYF; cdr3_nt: TGTGCCACCAGTGATACGACTAGCGGGGGGCGAAGGGAGACCCAGTACTTC
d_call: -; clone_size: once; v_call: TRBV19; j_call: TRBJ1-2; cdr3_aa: CASTPPGRVDGYTF; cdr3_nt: TGTGCCAGTACCCCTCCCGGCAGGGTGGATGGCTACACCTTC
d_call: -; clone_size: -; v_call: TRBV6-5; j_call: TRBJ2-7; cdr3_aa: CASSYRGSSAYEQYF; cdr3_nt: TGTGCCAGCAGTTACCGGGGGTCCTCCGCCTACGAGCAGTACTTC
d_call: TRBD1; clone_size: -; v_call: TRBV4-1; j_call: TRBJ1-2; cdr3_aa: CASTQGAGNYGYTF; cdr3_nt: TGCGCCAGCACACAGGGGGCGGGGAACTATGGCTACACCTTC
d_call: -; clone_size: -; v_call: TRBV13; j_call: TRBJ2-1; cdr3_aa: CASSSPEVPYNEQFF; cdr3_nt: TGTGCCAGCAGCTCCCCTGAGGTCCCCTACAATGAGCAGTTCTTC
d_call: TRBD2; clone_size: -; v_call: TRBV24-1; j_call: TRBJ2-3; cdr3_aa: CATSDRRITLAGGPNDIKGTQYF; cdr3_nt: TGTGCCACCAGTGACCGTAGGATTACTCTAGCGGGGGGGCCGAATGATATTAAGGGTACGCAGTATTTT
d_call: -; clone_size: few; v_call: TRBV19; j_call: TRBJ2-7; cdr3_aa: CASSEQGIGEQYF; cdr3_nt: TGTGCCAGTAGTGAGCAGGGCATTGGGGAGCAGTACTTC
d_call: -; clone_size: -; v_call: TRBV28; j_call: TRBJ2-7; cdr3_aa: CASSFSLAGTYEQYF; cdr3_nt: TGTGCCAGCAGTTTTTCCCTCGCCGGTACCTACGAGCAGTACTTC
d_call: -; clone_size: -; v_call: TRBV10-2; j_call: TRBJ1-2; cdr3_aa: CASSEQGRDYGYTF; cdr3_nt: TGCGCCAGCAGTGAACAGGGTCGGGATTATGGCTACACCTTC
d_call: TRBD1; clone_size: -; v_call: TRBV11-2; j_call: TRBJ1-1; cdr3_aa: CASSLSSSGTGDTEAFF; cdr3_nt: TGTGCCAGCAGCTTGTCTTCGTCCGGGACAGGGGACACTGAAGCTTTCTTT
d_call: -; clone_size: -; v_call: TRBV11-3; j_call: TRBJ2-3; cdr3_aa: CASSRDRPGQLGDTQYF; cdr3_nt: TGTGCCAGCAGCCGGGATAGGCCAGGCCAATTAGGGGATACGCAGTATTTT
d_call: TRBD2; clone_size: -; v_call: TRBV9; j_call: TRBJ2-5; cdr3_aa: CASSVAPSGGARETQYF; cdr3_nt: TGTGCCAGCAGCGTAGCCCCTAGCGGGGGGGCCCGGGAGACCCAGTACTTC
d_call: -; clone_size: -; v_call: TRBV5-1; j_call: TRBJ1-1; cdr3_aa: CASSLSTGNTEAFF; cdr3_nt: TGCGCCAGCAGCTTATCGACTGGGAACACTGAAGCTTTCTTT
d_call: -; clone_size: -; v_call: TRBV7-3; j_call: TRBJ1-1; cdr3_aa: CASSLRGGTEAFF; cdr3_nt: TGTGCCAGCAGCTTACGGGGAGGCACTGAAGCTTTCTTT
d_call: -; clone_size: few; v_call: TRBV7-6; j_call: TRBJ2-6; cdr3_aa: CASSPDTSAGANVLTF; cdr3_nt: TGTGCCAGCAGCCCAGACACCTCCGCTGGGGCCAACGTCCTGACTTTC
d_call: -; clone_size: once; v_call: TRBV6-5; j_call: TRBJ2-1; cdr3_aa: CASSPLEQFF; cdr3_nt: TGTGCCAGCAGTCCTCTGGAGCAGTTCTTC
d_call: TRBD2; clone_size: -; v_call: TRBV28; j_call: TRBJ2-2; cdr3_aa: CATGLPNTGELFF; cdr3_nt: TGTGCCACGGGACTACCGAACACCGGGGAGCTGTTTTTT